A selection of T cell receptor beta chains follows, all from one sample in a study of cytomegalovirus exposure and HLA in healthy donors. The repertoire was sequenced with immunoSEQ multiplex PCR; TCRdb's copy has only in-frame clones and lacks some. The table has under 200,000 clones, about 80% seen once. Sample: PBMCs. The receptor source for this set is a man between 40 and 49 years old in good health and CMV-seropositive. CDR3s include the opening cysteine and the closing phenylalanine or tryptophan. D genes are given only for firm matches. Clone size, where shown, is once, few, many, or a class for clones that have expanded.

V	J	size	D	DNA	CDR3
TRBV7-9	TRBJ2-4	few	-	TGTGCCAGCAGCTCCCCACGGGCGGGCCAACTAGCCAAAAACATTCAGTACTTC	CASSSPRAGQLAKNIQYF
TRBV7-2	TRBJ1-2	-	-	TGTGCCAGCATGGGCGGGGAGAGTGGAGGCTACACCTTC	CASMGGESGGYTF
TRBV21-1	TRBJ2-2	-	-	TGTGCCAGCAGCAACCGGACTAGCGAGAACACCGGGGAGCTGTTTTTT	CASSNRTSENTGELFF
TRBV6-5	TRBJ1-2	once	-	TGTGCCAGCAGTCCCGGGGTACAGTATCGCTACACCTTC	CASSPGVQYRYTF
TRBV11-2	TRBJ2-3	-	-	TGTGCCAGCAGCTTACGTAGCACAGATACGCAGTATTTT	CASSLRSTDTQYF
TRBV2	TRBJ1-4	-	-	TGTGCCAGCAGTGAACGCCCGAGAGAAAAACTGTTTTTT	CASSERPREKLFF
TRBV28	TRBJ1-1	-	TRBD1	TGTGCCAGCAGGAACAGGGGTGAAGCTTTCTTT	CASRNRGEAFF
TRBV6-6	TRBJ1-2	-	-	TGTGCCAGCAGACACAGGCCTGTGCGGGAGGAGAGAGGCTACACCTTC	CASRHRPVREERGYTF
TRBV27	TRBJ1-5	-	-	TGTGCCAGCAGTCTAGGGGATGCGGATCAGCCCCAGCATTTT	CASSLGDADQPQHF
TRBV7-9	TRBJ1-2	-	-	TGTGCCAGTAGCCTCATTACAGGAACAAATGGCTACACCTTC	CASSLITGTNGYTF
TRBV18	TRBJ2-3	once	-	TGTGCCAGCTCACCACGGACAGATCCAGATACGCAGTATTTT	CASSPRTDPDTQYF
TRBV6-5	TRBJ1-5	-	TRBD1	TGTGCCAGCTCTACGGGTGCAGGGGGCGGTCAGCCCCAGCATTTT	CASSTGAGGGQPQHF
TRBV5-1	TRBJ2-2	-	TRBD1	TGCGCCAGCAGCTCGACAGGGGATGTAACCGGGGAGCTGTTTTTT	CASSSTGDVTGELFF
TRBV18	TRBJ2-5	-	-	TGTGCCAGCTCACCAAGTTTTCTAGCTGGTGAGACCCAGTACTTC	CASSPSFLAGETQYF
TRBV30	TRBJ1-1	-	-	TGTGCCTGGAACCGGGCGGGGACTGAAGCTTTCTTT	CAWNRAGTEAFF
TRBV18	TRBJ2-2	-	-	TGTGCCAGCTCACCGGTGGAGGGAGGCACCGGGGAGCTGTTTTTT	CASSPVEGGTGELFF
TRBV9	TRBJ2-5	-	-	TGTGCCAGCAGCAACAGGAACCAAGAGACCCAGTACTTC	CASSNRNQETQYF
TRBV7-9	TRBJ2-7	-	-	TGTGCCAGCTCCGCCGGGACACCTCCCTACGAGCAGTACTTC	CASSAGTPPYEQYF
TRBV27	TRBJ1-1	once	-	TGTGCCAGCAGTGGGGGGGCCCTGCTGAACACTGAAGCTTTCTTT	CASSGGALLNTEAFF
TRBV29-1	TRBJ1-2	-	-	TGCAGCGCCCCGGTGGCGGCGAACTATGGCTACACCTTC	CSAPVAANYGYTF
TRBV28	TRBJ2-7	-	-	TGTGCCAGCAGCAGCGGCCCCTACGAGCAGTACTTC	CASSSGPYEQYF
TRBV6-1	TRBJ2-7	once	TRBD1	TGTGCCAGCAGTCCCCGGACAGGGATCTCCTACGAGCAGTACTTC	CASSPRTGISYEQYF
TRBV4-1	TRBJ1-5	once	TRBD1	TGCGCCAGCAGCCAACACGCCTCCGGGACAGGGTATCAGCCCCAGCATTTT	CASSQHASGTGYQPQHF
TRBV4-3	TRBJ2-7	-	-	TGCGCCAGCAGCCAACAACCCAGCGCCGAGCAGTACTTC	CASSQQPSAEQYF
TRBV4-1	TRBJ1-4	-	-	TGCGCCAGCAGCCAAGTATTCCGAGATAATGAAAAACTGTTTTTT	CASSQVFRDNEKLFF
TRBV2	TRBJ2-3	-	TRBD2	TGTGCCAGCAGGGAGACTAGCCCCACAGATACGCAGTATTTT	CASRETSPTDTQYF
TRBV4-1	TRBJ2-1	-	TRBD2	TGCGCCAGCAGCCAAGGACTAGCCAACCCCTACAATGAGCAGTTCTTC	CASSQGLANPYNEQFF
TRBV27	TRBJ1-6	-	TRBD1	TGTGCCAGCAGTTACGGGACAGGGGGCGATTGGTCACCCCTCCACTTT	CASSYGTGGDWSPLHF
TRBV29-1	TRBJ2-3	-	TRBD2	TGCAGCGTTGAAGGGCGGGGGGGCCCTGGAGATACGCAGTATTTT	CSVEGRGGPGDTQYF
TRBV18	TRBJ2-7	-	-	TGTGCCAGCTCACAGCAGGGGAACGTCTACGAGCAGTACTTC	CASSQQGNVYEQYF
TRBV7-3	TRBJ2-7	-	-	TGTGCCAGCAGCTTAACGTTTCCCGGGACTCCGGGGTACGAGCAGTACTTC	CASSLTFPGTPGYEQYF
TRBV7-7	TRBJ2-5	-	TRBD1	TGTGCCAGCAGCTCCGGGACAGAAGAGACCCAGTACTTC	CASSSGTEETQYF
TRBV27	TRBJ2-1	-	TRBD1	TGTGCCAGCAGTTTTGGCAGGGGGCTCTTGGAGGAGCAGTTCTTC	CASSFGRGLLEEQFF
TRBV6-1	TRBJ1-6	few	-	TGTGCCAGCAGTGAAGCCCGGGGGTCCCTTTCACCCCTCCACTTT	CASSEARGSLSPLHF
TRBV7-8	TRBJ2-2	-	-	TGTGCCAGCAAGGGACAAACGAACACCGGGGAGCTGTTTTTT	CASKGQTNTGELFF
TRBV5-1	TRBJ1-2	-	TRBD1	TGCGCCAGCAGCTCCAACCCGGGACAGGGGCCGGATGGCTACACCTTC	CASSSNPGQGPDGYTF
TRBV7-3	TRBJ1-6	-	-	TGTGCCAGCAGCCCCGTGGGGGGGAATTCACCCCTCCACTTT	CASSPVGGNSPLHF
TRBV5-4	TRBJ2-5	-	-	TGTGCCAGCAGCTTGGGGGTCCTAGCCCAGGGGCAAGAGACCCAGTACTTC	CASSLGVLAQGQETQYF